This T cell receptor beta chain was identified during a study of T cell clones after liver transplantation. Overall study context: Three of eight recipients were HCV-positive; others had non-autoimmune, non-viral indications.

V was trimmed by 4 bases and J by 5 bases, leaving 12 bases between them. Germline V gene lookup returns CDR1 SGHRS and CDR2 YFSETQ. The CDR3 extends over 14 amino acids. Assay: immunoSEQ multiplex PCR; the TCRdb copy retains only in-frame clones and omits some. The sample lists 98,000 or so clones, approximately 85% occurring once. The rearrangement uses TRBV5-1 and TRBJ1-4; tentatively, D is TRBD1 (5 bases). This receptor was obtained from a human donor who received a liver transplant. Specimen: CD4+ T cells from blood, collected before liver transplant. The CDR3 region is CASSRDVTNEKLFF. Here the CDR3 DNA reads TGCGCCAGCAGCCGGGACGTTACCAATGAAAAACTGTTTTTT.